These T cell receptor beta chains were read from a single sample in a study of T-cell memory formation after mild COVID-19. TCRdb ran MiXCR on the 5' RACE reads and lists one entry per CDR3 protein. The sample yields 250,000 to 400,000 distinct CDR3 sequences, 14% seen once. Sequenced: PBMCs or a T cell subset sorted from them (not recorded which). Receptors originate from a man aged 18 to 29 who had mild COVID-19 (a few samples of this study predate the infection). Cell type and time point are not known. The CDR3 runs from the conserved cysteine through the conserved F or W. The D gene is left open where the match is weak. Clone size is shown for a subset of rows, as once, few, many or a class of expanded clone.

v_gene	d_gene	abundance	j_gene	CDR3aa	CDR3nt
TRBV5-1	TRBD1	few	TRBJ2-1	CASSPNSRQGLYNEQFF	TGCGCCAGCAGCCCCAATTCGCGACAGGGCTTATACAATGAGCAGTTCTTC
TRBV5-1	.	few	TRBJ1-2	CASSEVDRNYGYTF	TGCGCCAGCAGCGAGGTAGACAGGAACTATGGCTACACCTTC
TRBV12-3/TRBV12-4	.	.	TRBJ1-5	CASSFLGPISNQPQHF	TGTGCCAGCAGTTTTCTAGGGCCGATCTCCAATCAGCCCCAGCATTTT
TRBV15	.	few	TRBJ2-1	CATSAVSTSYNEQFF	TGTGCCACCAGCGCGGTGTCCACCTCCTACAATGAGCAGTTCTTC
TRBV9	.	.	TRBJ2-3	CASSALLGFRNTQYF	TGTGCCAGCAGCGCCCTCCTGGGGTTCAGAAATACGCAGTATTTT
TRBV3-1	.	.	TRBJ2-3	CAISQPPGGTQYF	TGTGCCATCAGCCAACCACCTGGGGGTACGCAGTATTTT
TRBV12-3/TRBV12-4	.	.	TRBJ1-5	CASATGSRDQPQHF	TGTGCCAGCGCTACGGGATCGCGGGATCAGCCCCAGCATTTT
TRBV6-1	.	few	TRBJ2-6	CASSEQGSGANVLTF	TGTGCCAGCAGTGAACAGGGCTCTGGGGCCAACGTCCTGACTTTC
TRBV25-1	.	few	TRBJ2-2	CASSEVLFTGELFF	TGTGCCAGCAGTGAGGTTTTGTTCACCGGGGAGCTGTTTTTT
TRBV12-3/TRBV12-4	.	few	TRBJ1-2	CASSLAPGGLGGYTF	TGTGCCAGCAGTTTAGCGCCCGGTGGGCTTGGTGGCTACACCTTC
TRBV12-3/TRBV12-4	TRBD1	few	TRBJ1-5	CASSLQGQGKYSNQPQHF	TGTGCCAGCAGCCTTCAGGGACAGGGGAAGTATAGCAATCAGCCCCAGCATTTT
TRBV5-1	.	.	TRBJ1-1	CASSPSNTEAFF	TGCGCCAGCAGCCCGTCGAACACTGAAGCTTTCTTT
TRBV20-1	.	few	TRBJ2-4	CSASPGPGIQYF	TGCAGTGCAAGCCCCGGGCCGGGCATTCAGTACTTC
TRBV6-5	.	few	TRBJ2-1	CASSYPVGPSYNEQFF	TGTGCCAGCAGTTACCCGGTTGGGCCCTCCTACAATGAGCAGTTCTTC
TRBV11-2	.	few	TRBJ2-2	CASSLVPLGLAGTGELFF	TGTGCCAGCAGCTTAGTCCCTCTCGGGCTAGCTGGGACCGGGGAGCTGTTTTTT
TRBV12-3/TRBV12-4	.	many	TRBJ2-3	CASSLNGVADTQYF	TGTGCCAGCAGTTTAAACGGAGTGGCAGATACGCAGTATTTT
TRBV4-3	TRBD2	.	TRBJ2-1	CASSRGPGLGNYNEQFF	TGCGCCAGCAGCCGAGGGCCGGGACTAGGGAACTACAATGAGCAGTTCTTC
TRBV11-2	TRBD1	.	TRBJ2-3	CASSSPADRDRALQYF	TGTGCCAGCAGCTCCCCAGCTGACAGGGACAGGGCCCTGCAGTATTTT
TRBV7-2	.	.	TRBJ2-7	CASSLLEAGEQYF	TGTGCCAGCAGCTTACTAGAGGCGGGCGAGCAGTACTTC
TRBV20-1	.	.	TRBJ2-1	CSARENEQFF	TGCAGTGCTAGGGAGAATGAGCAGTTCTTC
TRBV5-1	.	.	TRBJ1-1	CASSLGLLAEAFF	TGCGCCAGCAGCTTGGGTCTACTTGCTGAAGCTTTCTTT
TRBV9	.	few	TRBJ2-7	CASSGRDGTYEQYF	TGTGCCAGCAGCGGCCGGGACGGTACCTACGAGCAGTACTTC
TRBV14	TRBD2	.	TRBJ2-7	CASSQAGGPFHEQYF	TGTGCCAGCAGCCAAGCGGGGGGGCCATTCCACGAGCAGTACTTC
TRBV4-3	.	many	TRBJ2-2	CASSQGDSGELFF	TGCGCCAGCAGCCAAGGGGATTCCGGGGAGCTGTTTTTT
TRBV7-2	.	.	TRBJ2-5	CASSPIRRGVETQYF	TGTGCCAGCAGCCCCATCCGGCGGGGAGTAGAGACCCAGTACTTC
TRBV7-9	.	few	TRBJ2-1	CASSPEGGSSGRQFF	TGTGCCAGCAGCCCCGAGGGGGGCTCGTCGGGTCGGCAGTTCTTC
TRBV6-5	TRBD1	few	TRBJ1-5	CASTPGGNQPQHF	TGTGCCAGCACCCCAGGGGGGAATCAGCCCCAGCATTTT
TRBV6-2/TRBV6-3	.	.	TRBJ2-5	CASSYVVGGYQETQYF	TGTGCCAGCAGTTATGTGGTAGGAGGTTACCAAGAGACCCAGTACTTC
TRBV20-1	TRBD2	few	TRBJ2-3	CSAPLAGETDTQYF	TGCAGTGCTCCCCTAGCGGGGGAAACAGATACGCAGTATTTT
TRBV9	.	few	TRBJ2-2	CASSVSWATGELFF	TGTGCCAGCAGCGTCTCGTGGGCCACCGGGGAGCTGTTTTTT
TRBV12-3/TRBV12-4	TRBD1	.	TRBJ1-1	CASSLGTGVTEAFF	TGTGCCAGCAGTTTAGGGACAGGGGTCACTGAAGCTTTCTTT
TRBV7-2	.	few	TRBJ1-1	CASSSAGWASGTTEAFF	TGTGCCAGCAGCTCGGCGGGGTGGGCCTCGGGTACCACTGAAGCTTTCTTT
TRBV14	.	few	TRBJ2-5	CASSQDGGRVWETQYF	TGTGCCAGCAGCCAAGATGGGGGAAGGGTTTGGGAGACCCAGTACTTC
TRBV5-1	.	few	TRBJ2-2	CASSLRPQNTGELFF	TGCGCCAGCAGCTTGCGTCCGCAGAACACCGGGGAGCTGTTTTTT
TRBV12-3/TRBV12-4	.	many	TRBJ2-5	CASSIRMTQYF	TGTGCCAGCAGTATTAGGATGACCCAGTACTTC
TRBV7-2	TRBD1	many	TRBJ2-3	CASSPGQGEYTQYF	TGTGCCAGCAGCCCAGGACAGGGGGAATATACGCAGTATTTT
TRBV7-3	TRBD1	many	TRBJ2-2	CASSFSGQGARSTGELFF	TGTGCCAGCAGCTTCTCCGGACAGGGGGCGCGCAGCACCGGGGAGCTGTTTTTT
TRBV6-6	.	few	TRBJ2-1	CASVPGGAQWEQFF	TGTGCCAGCGTCCCGGGGGGCGCTCAATGGGAGCAGTTCTTC
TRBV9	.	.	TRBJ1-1	CASSVGSSSGSSAFF	TGTGCCAGCAGCGTAGGATCTTCCTCCGGATCTTCAGCTTTCTTT
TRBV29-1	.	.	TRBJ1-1	CSVDRAGNTEAFF	TGCAGCGTTGACAGGGCGGGGAACACTGAAGCTTTCTTT